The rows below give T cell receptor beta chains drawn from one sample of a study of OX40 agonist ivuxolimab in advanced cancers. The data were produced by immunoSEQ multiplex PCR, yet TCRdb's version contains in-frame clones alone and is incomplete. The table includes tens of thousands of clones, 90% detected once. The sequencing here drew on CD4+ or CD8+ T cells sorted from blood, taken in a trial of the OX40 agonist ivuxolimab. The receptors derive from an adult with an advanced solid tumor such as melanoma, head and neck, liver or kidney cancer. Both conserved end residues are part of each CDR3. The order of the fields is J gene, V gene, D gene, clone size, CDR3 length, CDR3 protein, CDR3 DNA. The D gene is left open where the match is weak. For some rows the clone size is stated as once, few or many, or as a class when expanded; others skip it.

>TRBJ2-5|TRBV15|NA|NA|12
CATQRAEETQYF
TGTGCCACCCAGAGAGCGGAAGAGACCCAGTACTTC
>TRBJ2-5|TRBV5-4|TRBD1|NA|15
CASSFPGQAQETQYF
TGTGCCAGCAGCTTCCCGGGACAGGCACAAGAGACCCAGTACTTC
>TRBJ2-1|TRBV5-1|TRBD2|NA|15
CASSSGGGSINEQFF
TGCGCCAGCAGCTCGGGTGGCGGGAGTATCAATGAGCAGTTCTTC
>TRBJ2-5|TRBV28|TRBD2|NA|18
CASRPGLAGLGDQETQYF
TGTGCCAGCAGGCCGGGACTAGCGGGATTGGGAGATCAAGAGACCCAGTACTTC
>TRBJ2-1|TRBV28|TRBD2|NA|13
CASSPRTSAEQFF
TGTGCCAGCAGTCCCCGGACTAGCGCCGAGCAGTTCTTC
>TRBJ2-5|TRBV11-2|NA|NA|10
CASGGETQYF
TGTGCCAGCGGCGGGGAGACCCAGTACTTC
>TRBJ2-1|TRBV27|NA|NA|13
CASSLAGQPNEFF
TGTGCCAGCAGTTTGGCTGGACAGCCGAACGAGTTCTTC
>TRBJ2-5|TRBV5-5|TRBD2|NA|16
CASSQGTSGDQETQYF
TGTGCCAGCAGCCAAGGGACTAGCGGGGACCAAGAGACCCAGTACTTC
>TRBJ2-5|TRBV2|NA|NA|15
CASSPYGTLQETQYF
TGTGCCAGCAGTCCCTACGGGACCCTCCAAGAGACCCAGTACTTC
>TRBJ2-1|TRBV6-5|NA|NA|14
CASSYRQGIGEQFF
TGTGCCAGCAGTTACCGGCAGGGAATAGGTGAGCAGTTCTTC
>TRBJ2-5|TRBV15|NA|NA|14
CATSSATDKETQYF
TGTGCCACCAGCAGCGCGACTGATAAAGAGACCCAGTACTTC
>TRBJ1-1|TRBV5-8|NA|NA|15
CASSSKSRAFAEAFF
TGTGCCAGCAGCTCCAAGAGTAGGGCGTTCGCTGAAGCTTTCTTT
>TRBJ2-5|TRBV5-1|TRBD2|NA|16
CASRSVPSGSSETQYF
TGCGCCAGCAGATCGGTTCCTAGCGGGAGTTCGGAGACCCAGTACTTC
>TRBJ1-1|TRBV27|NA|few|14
CASSRGQTNTEAFF
TGTGCCAGCAGCCGAGGACAGACGAACACTGAAGCTTTCTTT
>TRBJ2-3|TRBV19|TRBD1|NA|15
CASSTPTGGGDTQYF
TGTGCCAGTAGTACCCCGACAGGGGGCGGAGATACGCAGTATTTT
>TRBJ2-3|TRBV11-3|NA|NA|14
CASSRDGLTDTQYF
TGTGCCAGCAGTCGCGACGGACTCACAGATACGCAGTATTTT
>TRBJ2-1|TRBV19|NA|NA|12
CASSIWRGEQFF
TGTGCCAGTAGTATCTGGAGGGGTGAGCAGTTCTTC
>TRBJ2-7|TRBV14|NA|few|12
CASSRTEREQYF
TGTGCCAGCAGCCGCACCGAGAGGGAGCAGTACTTC
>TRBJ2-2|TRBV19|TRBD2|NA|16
CASTGTSALGTGELFF
TGTGCCAGTACCGGGACTAGCGCCTTGGGGACCGGGGAGCTGTTTTTT
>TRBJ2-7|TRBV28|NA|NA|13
CASSSVGRYEQYF
TGTGCCAGCAGTTCGGTAGGTCGCTACGAGCAGTACTTC
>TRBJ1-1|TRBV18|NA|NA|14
CASSPPGPYSKAFF
TGTGCCAGCTCACCACCGGGACCCTATTCAAAAGCTTTCTTT
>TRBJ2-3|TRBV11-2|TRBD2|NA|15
CATASVGGLSDTQYF
TGTGCCACCGCTAGTGTGGGGGGGTTATCGGATACGCAGTATTTT
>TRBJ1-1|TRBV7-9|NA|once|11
CASSLVSEAFF
TGTGCCAGCAGCTTAGTTAGTGAAGCTTTCTTT
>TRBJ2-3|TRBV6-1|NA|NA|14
CATLRGLSTDTQYF
TGTGCCACCTTAAGAGGACTCTCCACAGATACGCAGTATTTT
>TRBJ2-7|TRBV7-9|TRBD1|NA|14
CASSPSPTGVEQYF
TGTGCCAGCAGCCCTAGCCCAACAGGGGTCGAGCAGTACTTC
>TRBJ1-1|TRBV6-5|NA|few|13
CASSYWQGGEAFF
TGTGCCAGCAGTTATTGGCAGGGAGGTGAAGCTTTCTTT